The clone carrying this T cell receptor (beta chain) was counted a few times. This sample was taken from a study of identical twins. TCRdb ran MiXCR on the 5' RACE reads and lists one entry per CDR3 protein. The table shows 1,800,000 or so distinct CDR3 sequences, with around a third occurring only once. The germline gives CDR1 SGHAT, CDR2 FQNNGV. This CDR3 is built from 14 residues. The V end lost 4 bases, the J end lost 1 base, and 10 bases lay between the germline ends. The clonotype comes from a newborn girl in good health. Sequencing used cord blood. The J gene is TRBJ1-1, the V gene TRBV11-2; D not resolved. The CDR3 DNA follows: TGTGCCAGCAGCTCCAAATTCAGGAACACTGAAGCTTTCTTT. It specifies CASSSKFRNTEAFF.